The 16 T cell receptor beta chains given below trace back to one sample, sequenced in a study of blood T cell repertoires in COVID-19. The protocol was immunoSEQ multiplex PCR, while the TCRdb copy is restricted to in-frame clones and leaves out a portion. The sample holds approximately 180,000 clones, 80% to 90% seen once. The sample was peripheral blood. These receptors were obtained from a woman aged 80 or over with COVID-19, enrolled during active disease.

The V and J genes are TRBV19 and TRBJ2-3; TRBD2 aligns across 8 bases. The germline CDR1 and CDR2 sequences are LNHDA and SQIVND (reference sequence). The CDR3 is 14 residues long. J was trimmed by 0 bases and V by 7 bases; bases with no gene match: 3. The CDR3 DNA reads as TGTGCCAGTACCGGGACTAGAAGCACAGATACGCAGTATTTT. Translated: CASTGTRSTDTQYF. Together with reference TRBV19 and TRBJ2-3, the CDR3 gives the full variable domain: DGGITQSPKYLFRKEGQNVTLSCEQNLNHDAMYWYRQDPGQGLRLIYYSQIVNDFQKGDIAEGYSVSREKKESFPLTVTSAQKNPTAFYLCASTGTRSTDTQYFGPGTRLTVL.

This clone has only one observation. Here the CDR3 DNA reads TGCGCCAGCAGCGGGGCAGCCAACAATGAGCAGTTCTTC. It translates to CASSGAANNEQFF. This chain uses TRBV5-1 with TRBJ2-1; D perhaps matches TRBD1 (5 bases). This CDR3 comprises 13 residues. The germline gives CDR1 SGHRS, CDR2 YFSETQ. V was cut by 4 bases and J by 5 bases, with 10 bases left in between.

This clone has just a few counts. The J gene is TRBJ2-3, the V gene TRBV20-1, with 7 nucleotides matching TRBD2. This CDR3 is 14 amino acids long. Germline-derived CDR1 and CDR2 are DFQATT and SNEGSKA (reference sequence). The V gene end was trimmed by 3 bases and the J gene end by 1 base; junction bases not matched to a gene: 4. The CDR3 DNA follows: TGCAGTGCTAGTTTAACTAGCGGCACAGATACGCAGTATTTT. Its translation is CSASLTSGTDTQYF.

This rearrangement joins TRBV7-9 to TRBJ1-6; no clear D gene. V lost 4 bases and J lost 9, with 7 bases in between. This CDR3 region has 12 residues. Germline loops: CDR1 SEHNR, CDR2 FQNEAQ (reference sequence). CDR3 region: CASSSPSSPLHF. Here the CDR3 DNA reads TGTGCCAGCAGCTCCCCCAGTTCACCCCTCCACTTT.

The chain has TRBV18 and TRBJ1-1; D remains ambiguous. The germline V and J ends were trimmed by 3 bases and 6 bases, with 11 bases remaining between them. CDR3 length: 13 residues. Germline V CDR1 and CDR2: KGHSH, LQKENI. As DNA, the CDR3 is TGTGCCAGCTCACCGGTTCAACTTTCTGAAGCTTTCTTT. It encodes CASSPVQLSEAFF.

This clone was seen a few times. The chain employs TRBV19 and TRBJ1-5; no firm D call. The ends were cut back, 5 bases at V and 6 bases at J, with 8 bases in the middle. Germline V gene sequence: CDR1 LNHDA, CDR2 SQIVND (reference sequence). The CDR3 sequence is 12 residues long. For the CDR3, the DNA is TGTGCCAGTAGTCGGGGAAGTCAGCCCCAGCATTTT. Translating gives CASSRGSQPQHF.

The V call is TRBV6-1, the J call TRBJ1-2; tentatively, D is TRBD1 (6 bases). This CDR3 has 14 amino acids. V was clipped by 5 bases and J by 2 bases, with 12 bases between them. Germline assignment: CDR1 MNHNS and CDR2 SASEGT. CDR3 region: CASSFLQGNYGYTF. The CDR3 nucleotides are TGTGCCAGCAGTTTCTTACAGGGAAACTATGGCTACACCTTC.

V and J are TRBV19 and TRBJ2-3; 10 bases match TRBD2. The CDR3 consists of 16 residues. The J segment lost 3 bases and the V segment lost 3 bases, leaving 6 bases of the junction unmatched. Germline loops: CDR1 LNHDA, CDR2 SQIVND (reference sequence). CDR3 nucleotide sequence: TGTGCCAGTAGTATTTATAGCGGGAGGCGGACAGATACGCAGTATTTT. Translated, it gives CASSIYSGRRTDTQYF. The full variable domain, completed using reference TRBV19 and TRBJ2-3, is DGGITQSPKYLFRKEGQNVTLSCEQNLNHDAMYWYRQDPGQGLRLIYYSQIVNDFQKGDIAEGYSVSREKKESFPLTVTSAQKNPTAFYLCASSIYSGRRTDTQYFGPGTRLTVL.

A note on this clone: Other DNA sequences in this sample translate to the same CDR3. This chain connects TRBV5-1 to TRBJ1-2, with D maybe TRBD1 (6 bases). CDR3 length: 13 residues. Germline V lookup: CDR1 SGHRS, CDR2 YFSETQ. V was cut by 1 base and J by 5 bases, with 9 bases left in between. CDR3 sequence: CASSLRQGYGYTF. The CDR3 nucleotides read TGCGCCAGCAGCTTGCGGCAGGGGTATGGCTACACCTTC. Full variable domain (rest looked up from reference TRBV5-1 and TRBJ1-2): KAGVTQTPRYLIKTRGQQVTLSCSPISGHRSVSWYQQTPGQGLQFLFEYFSETQRNKGNFPGRFSGRQFSNSRSEMNVSTLELGDSALYLCASSLRQGYGYTFGSGTRLTVV.

The chain recombines TRBV4-3 with TRBJ1-4, with 7 bases fitting TRBD1. The trim removed 0 bases at V and 8 bases at J, leaving 9 bases unmatched. The CDR3 spans 16 residues. Germline V gene sequence: CDR1 LGHNA, CDR2 YSLEER. The CDR3 protein is CASSQDLDRRGEKLFF. In DNA form, the CDR3 reads TGCGCCAGCAGCCAAGATCTGGACAGGAGAGGCGAAAAACTGTTTTTT.

This chain connects TRBV11-2 to TRBJ1-1, with 7 bases lining up with TRBD1. The CDR3 has 13 amino acids. Germline V CDR1 and CDR2: SGHAT, FQNNGV. V shed 5 bases and J 6 bases; nucleotides not matched to a gene: 6. CDR3 amino acids: CASSPDRDAEAFF. The CDR3, as DNA: TGTGCCAGCAGCCCAGACAGGGACGCTGAAGCTTTCTTT.

This chain joins TRBV6-2 or TRBV6-3 and TRBJ1-5; D is undetermined. The CDR3 runs to 18 residues. In germline, CDR1 is MNHEY, CDR2 SVGEGT. Trimming pared 4 bases from V and 1 base from J, leaving 20 bases between. CDR3 sequence reads: CASSLPTYTGASNQPQHF. The CDR3 coding sequence is TGTGCCAGCAGTTTACCAACATACACGGGAGCAAGCAATCAGCCCCAGCATTTT.

The CDR3 region is CASSPPNRGRGNQPQHF. CDR3 DNA: TGTGCCAGCTCACCACCGAACAGGGGAAGGGGCAATCAGCCCCAGCATTTT. The rearrangement uses TRBV18 and TRBJ1-5; 7 positions agree with TRBD1. Germline assignment: CDR1 KGHSH and CDR2 LQKENI. The CDR3 has 17 residues. Trimming at V came to 0 bases and at J to 2 bases, leaving 7 bases not matched to a gene.

This chain's CDR3 is CASSPGGWETQYF. The CDR3 nucleotides read TGTGCCAGCAGTCCAGGGGGCTGGGAGACCCAGTACTTC. This sequence joins TRBV28 and TRBJ2-5; 8 bases are a match to TRBD1. V shed 5 bases and J 5 bases; nucleotides not matched to a gene: 4. The CDR3 has 13 amino acids. The germline CDR1 and CDR2 sequences are MDHEN and SYDVKM.

This sequence joins TRBV6-1 and TRBJ1-2, with D unclear. This CDR3 region has 12 residues. V lost 2 bases and J lost 8, with 9 bases in between. The germline V gene has CDR1 MNHNS and CDR2 SASEGT. The CDR3 reads CASSETLEGYTF. The CDR3 bases are TGTGCCAGCAGTGAAACTCTGGAGGGCTACACCTTC.

This sequence joins TRBV28 and TRBJ1-2; TRBD1 might be the D (5 bases). The CDR3 covers 13 residues. Trimming left V 3 bases short and J 4 bases short, with 9 bases between. Germline CDR1 and CDR2: MDHEN and SYDVKM. The CDR3 protein is CASSFRQLYGYTF. CDR3 DNA: TGTGCCAGCAGTTTTCGACAGCTCTATGGCTACACCTTC.